One sample yielded the 23 T cell receptor beta chains listed below, sequenced in a study of patients and donors after allogeneic stem cell transplantation. Each CDR3 protein gets one entry after TCRdb re-called the RT-PCR reads with MiXCR. The profile shows some 880,000 distinct CDR3 sequences, 15% to 20% of them singletons. Sequences were obtained from blood, either unsorted or a sorted T cell fraction (not recorded which). The receptors shown here come from a human donor who was either an allogeneic HSCT recipient or a stem cell or donor lymphocyte infusion donor (not recorded which). It is not recorded whose cells these are; they may come from a transplant donor.

The chain recombines TRBV6-2 or TRBV6-3 with TRBJ1-4; no reliable D call. Trimming cost V 5 bases and J 6 bases, with 25 bases left between them. Looked up from germline, CDR1 is MNHEY and CDR2 is SVGEGT. This CDR3 spans 18 amino acids. The CDR3 coding sequence is TGTGCCAGCAGTCCGGACCTACGGGTGGAGAGTGTTGATGAAAAACTGTTTTTT. It specifies CASSPDLRVESVDEKLFF.

This clonotype was counted between two and nine times. This sequence joins TRBV4-1 and TRBJ1-2; D gene unclear. V was clipped by 1 base and J by 7 bases, with 13 bases between them. The CDR3 runs 14 residues. Germline V gene data show CDR1 as MGHRA and CDR2 as YSYEKL. In DNA form, the CDR3 reads TGCGCCAGCAGCCAAGCAAGGGTGGTGGCTGGCTACACCTTC. It is translated as CASSQARVVAGYTF.

This clonotype was counted between two and nine times. The V call is TRBV9, the J call TRBJ2-3; no firm D call. The germline V gene encodes CDR1 SGDLS and CDR2 YYNGEE. This CDR3 region has 15 residues. The V end lost 3 bases, the J end lost 0 bases, and 11 bases lay between the germline ends. The CDR3 DNA reads as TGTGCCAGCAGCGGCAAAACCACTAGCACAGATACGCAGTATTTT. It codes for CASSGKTTSTDTQYF.

This clonotype was seen a few times. CDR3 region: CASSPLSGLAGVQYF. The CDR3 bases are TGTGCCAGCTCACCACTGTCGGGACTAGCGGGAGTGCAGTACTTC. This chain connects TRBV18 to TRBJ2-7, with 14 bases fitting TRBD2. Germline-derived CDR1 and CDR2 are KGHSH and LQKENI. V trimming: 1 base; J trimming: 9 bases; junction bases outside the gene matches: 5. There are 15 residues in the CDR3. The full variable domain, completed using reference TRBV18 and TRBJ2-7, is NAGVMQNPRHLVRRRGQEARLRCSPMKGHSHVYWYRQLPEEGLKFMVYLQKENIIDESGMPKERFSAEFPKEGPSILRIQQVVRGDSAAYFCASSPLSGLAGVQYFGPGTRLTVT.

The genes are TRBV5-1 and TRBJ2-2, with D uncertain. CDR3 length equals 16 residues. Trimming removed 4 bases from V and 4 bases from J, with 17 bases in between. Germline CDR1 and CDR2: SGHRS and YFSETQ. The DNA for the CDR3 is TGCGCCAGCAGCCCGACTCTTAGCAGTGTCACCGGGGAGCTGTTTTTT. Its translation is CASSPTLSSVTGELFF.

The chain links TRBV20-1 to TRBJ2-1; TRBD2 matches 14 bases. The junction had 8 bases not matched to a gene; V was cut back by 6 bases and J by 7 bases. Germline V gene lookup returns CDR1 DFQATT and CDR2 SNEGSKA (reference sequence). The CDR3 is 15 amino acids. The CDR3: CSAPRLAGGQNEQFF. CDR3 coding DNA: TGCAGTGCCCCCCGACTAGCGGGGGGGCAGAATGAGCAGTTCTTC.

This clonotype appeared a few times. The chain carries TRBV20-1 and TRBJ2-5; D is unclear. The V gene's germline CDR1 is DFQATT and CDR2 SNEGSKA (reference sequence). CDR3 length: 12 amino acids. V was shortened by 3 bases and J by 5 bases, with 10 bases between the two germline ends. The CDR3 DNA reads TGCAGTGCTAGTACGCGGCTGGAGACCCAGTACTTC. It specifies CSASTRLETQYF.

This clonotype was counted between two and nine times. The chain joins TRBV10-3 to TRBJ2-3, with 11 bases lining up with TRBD2. The V and J ends lost 0 bases and 1 base, in that order; junction bases with no gene match: 3. CDR1 and CDR2 from the germline V gene are ENHRY and SYGVKD. The CDR3 sequence is 17 residues long. The CDR3 nucleotides are TGTGCCATCAGTGAGTCGGTTAGCGGGGGGGGCACAGATACGCAGTATTTT. This sequence encodes CAISESVSGGGTDTQYF.

This chain links TRBV20-1 with TRBJ2-5; 12 nucleotides agree with TRBD2. CDR3 length: 16 residues. Germline V lookup: CDR1 DFQATT, CDR2 SNEGSKA (reference sequence). V shed 3 bases and J 5 bases; nucleotides not matched to a gene: 10. CDR3 in amino acids: CSARGTSGPSGETQYF. CDR3 DNA sequence: TGCAGTGCTAGGGGGACTAGCGGGCCTTCCGGGGAGACCCAGTACTTC.

The V gene is TRBV5-1, the J gene TRBJ2-2; the match to TRBD2 covers 8 bases. V shed 2 bases and J 7 bases; nucleotides not matched to a gene: 13. Germline CDR1 SGHRS, CDR2 YFSETQ. There are 17 residues in the CDR3. CDR3 nucleotides: TGCGCCAGCAGCTTTGATCCGGGACTAGTTAAAAACGGGGAGCTGTTTTTT. Protein: CASSFDPGLVKNGELFF.

This clonotype was counted a few times. The V and J genes are TRBV11-2 and TRBJ2-7; a weak D match, TRBD1 (6 bases). Germline CDR1 reads SGHAT; CDR2 reads FQNNGV. The CDR3 extends over 14 amino acids. Trimming removed 5 bases from V and 9 bases from J, with 20 bases in between. CDR3 protein: CASSTPGHPPRQYF. The CDR3 region has the DNA TGTGCCAGCAGCACCCCGGGACACCCGCCCAGGCAGTACTTC.

The V call is TRBV5-1, the J call TRBJ2-2; D possibly uses TRBD1 or TRBD2 (6 bases each). Trimming cost V 4 bases and J 7 bases, with 17 bases left between them. This CDR3 contains 15 residues. Germline-derived CDR1 and CDR2 are SGHRS and YFSETQ. The CDR3 DNA sequence: TGCGCCAGCAGCGCGTACCGGGGGCTTGACGGGGAGCTGTTTTTT. Translated, it gives CASSAYRGLDGELFF.

V gene TRBV7-8 combines with J gene TRBJ1-2; D is possibly TRBD1 (5 bases). This CDR3 spans 17 amino acids. V lost 2 bases and J 10 bases, leaving 26 bases between the germline ends. Germline V CDR1 and CDR2: SGHVS, FQNEAQ. The CDR3 region is CASSLLAGRGLPHVYTF. The CDR3 nucleotides read TGTGCCAGCAGCTTACTCGCGGGGAGGGGATTACCCCATGTCTACACCTTC.

With regard to this clonotype: One end of the junction varies from germline; a read error may be responsible. The J gene is TRBJ1-5, the V gene TRBV20-1; D is uncertain. This CDR3 region has 16 residues. Germline CDR1 DFQATT, CDR2 SNEGSKA (reference sequence). The DNA of the CDR3 is TGCAGTGCTAGCCCAGACGTGGGGATTCGCAATCAGCACCAGCATTTT. Its protein is CSASPDVGIRNQHQHF.

The rearrangement joins TRBV4-2 to TRBJ1-1; no clear D. The germline V gene encodes CDR1 LGHNA and CDR2 YNFKEQ. V was pared by 1 base and J by 5 bases, with 11 bases between. The CDR3 runs to 14 residues. The CDR3 sequence is CASSQVEVGTEAFF. CDR3 DNA sequence: TGTGCCAGCAGCCAAGTTGAGGTGGGAACTGAAGCTTTCTTT.

The chain has TRBV6-5 and TRBJ1-3; no clear D. The germline V and J ends were trimmed by 4 bases and 2 bases, with 9 bases remaining between them. The CDR3 is 14 amino acids. Germline CDR1 MNHEY, CDR2 SVGAGI. In DNA, the CDR3 is TGTGCCAGCAGTTCCCGGGTTCCTGGAAACACCATATATTTT. This gives the protein CASSSRVPGNTIYF.

In this sample, this clonotype turned up many times. The junction does not match germline at one end; this may be a read error. CDR3: CASGFRQSSYNEQFF. CDR3 nucleotides: TGTGCCAGCGGTTTCCGCCAGAGCTCCTACAATGAGCAGTTCTTC. J is TRBJ2-1 and V is TRBV12-3 or TRBV12-4; D remains unclear. CDR3 length equals 15 residues.

This clonotype was seen only a few times. The chain is built from TRBV11-2 and TRBJ2-2; D is possibly TRBD1 (6 bases). The ends were cut back, 4 bases at V and 8 bases at J, with 17 bases in the middle. Per germline, CDR1 SGHAT and CDR2 FQNNGV. The CDR3 is 15 amino acids. This CDR3 is CASSWGNRVGGELFF. In DNA, the CDR3 is TGTGCCAGCAGCTGGGGGAACAGGGTTGGTGGGGAGCTGTTTTTT.

The sample holds a few counts of this clonotype. The chain employs TRBV4-3 and TRBJ1-1, with D perhaps matching TRBD1 (6 bases). V was trimmed by 3 bases and J by 7 bases, leaving 15 bases between them. Germline V CDR1 and CDR2: LGHNA, YSLEER. This CDR3 spans 14 amino acids. The CDR3 DNA reads TGCGCCAGCAGCCACCAGACAGGCGCGGGTGAAGCTTTCTTT. This gives the protein CASSHQTGAGEAFF.

This clonotype was counted a few times. The chain links TRBV5-1 to TRBJ2-1, with TRBD2 matching 13 bases. V shed 4 bases and J 5 bases; nucleotides not matched to a gene: 6. The CDR3 has 16 residues. CDR1 and CDR2 (germline): SGHRS, YFSETQ. The CDR3 loop is CASSPSGTSGNNEQFF. DNA for the CDR3: TGCGCCAGCAGCCCATCCGGGACTAGCGGGAACAATGAGCAGTTCTTC.

In its sample, this clonotype was seen a few times. This sequence joins TRBV5-1 and TRBJ2-1, with TRBD1 identical over 10 bases. The germline V gene has CDR1 SGHRS and CDR2 YFSETQ. The CDR3 spans 15 residues. The V and J ends lost 5 bases and 7 bases, in that order; junction bases with no gene match: 9. The CDR3 reads CASRVWTGGSNEQFF. CDR3 sequence (DNA): TGCGCCAGCAGAGTCTGGACAGGGGGAAGTAATGAGCAGTTCTTC.

This rearrangement joins TRBV11-3 to TRBJ1-1; 7 bases fit TRBD1. In germline, CDR1 is SGHNT, CDR2 YENEEA. The CDR3 extends over 16 amino acids. The ends lost 5 bases at V and 5 bases at J; junction bases unmatched: 14. The CDR3 loop is CASSRYDQGVRTEAFF. Written as DNA, the CDR3 is TGTGCCAGCAGCCGCTATGATCAGGGGGTTAGAACTGAAGCTTTCTTT.

The chain joins TRBV2 to TRBJ2-7; no clear D. The CDR3 contains 12 residues. Looked up from germline, CDR1 is SNHLY and CDR2 is FYNNEI. The V end was cut by 10 bases, the J end by 3 bases, with 13 bases between. CDR3 residues: CATKAVGYEQYF. The CDR3 nucleotides read TGTGCCACAAAGGCCGTCGGCTACGAGCAGTACTTC.